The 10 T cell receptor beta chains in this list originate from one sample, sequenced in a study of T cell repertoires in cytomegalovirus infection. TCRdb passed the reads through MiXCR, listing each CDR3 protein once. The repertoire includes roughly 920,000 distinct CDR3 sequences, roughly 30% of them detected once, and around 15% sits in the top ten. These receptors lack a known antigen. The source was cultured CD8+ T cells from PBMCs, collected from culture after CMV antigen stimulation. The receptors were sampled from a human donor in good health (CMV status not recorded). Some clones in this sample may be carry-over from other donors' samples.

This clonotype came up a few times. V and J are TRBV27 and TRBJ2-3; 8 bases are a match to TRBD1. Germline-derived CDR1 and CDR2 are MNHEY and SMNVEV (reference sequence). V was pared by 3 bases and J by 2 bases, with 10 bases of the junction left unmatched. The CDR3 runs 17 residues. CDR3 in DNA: TGTGCCAGCAGTTTTATCGCAGGGGGCCGAATCACAGATACGCAGTATTTT. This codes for CASSFIAGGRITDTQYF.

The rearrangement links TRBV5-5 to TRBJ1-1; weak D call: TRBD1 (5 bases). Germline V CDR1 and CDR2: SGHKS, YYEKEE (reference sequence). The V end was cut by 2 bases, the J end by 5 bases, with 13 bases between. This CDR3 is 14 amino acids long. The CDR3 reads CASSFLLGETEAFF. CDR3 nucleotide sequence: TGTGCCAGCAGCTTCCTCCTGGGGGAGACTGAAGCTTTCTTT.

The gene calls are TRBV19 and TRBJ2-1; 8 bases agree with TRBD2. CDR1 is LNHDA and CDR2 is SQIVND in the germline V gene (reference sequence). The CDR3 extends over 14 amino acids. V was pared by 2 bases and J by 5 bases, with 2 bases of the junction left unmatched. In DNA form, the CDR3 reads TGTGCCAGTAGTATAACGGGGGGGCACAATGAGCAGTTCTTC. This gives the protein CASSITGGHNEQFF. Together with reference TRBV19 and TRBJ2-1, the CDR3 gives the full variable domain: DGGITQSPKYLFRKEGQNVTLSCEQNLNHDAMYWYRQDPGQGLRLIYYSQIVNDFQKGDIAEGYSVSREKKESFPLTVTSAQKNPTAFYLCASSITGGHNEQFFGPGTRLTVL.

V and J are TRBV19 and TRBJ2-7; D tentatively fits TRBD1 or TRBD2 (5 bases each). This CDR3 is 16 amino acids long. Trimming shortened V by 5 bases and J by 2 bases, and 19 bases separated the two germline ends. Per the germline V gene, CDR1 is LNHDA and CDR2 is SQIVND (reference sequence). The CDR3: CASSVLLGTGTYEQYF. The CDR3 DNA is TGTGCCAGTAGTGTCCTCCTCGGGACGGGGACCTACGAGCAGTACTTC.

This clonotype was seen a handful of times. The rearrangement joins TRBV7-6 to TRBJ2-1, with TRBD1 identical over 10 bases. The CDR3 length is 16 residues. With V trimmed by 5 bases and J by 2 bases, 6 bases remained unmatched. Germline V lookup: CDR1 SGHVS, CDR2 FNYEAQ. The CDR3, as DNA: TGTGCCAGCAGCGAACGGGACAGGGGTCCCTACAATGAGCAGTTCTTC. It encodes CASSERDRGPYNEQFF.

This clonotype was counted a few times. DNA for the CDR3: TGTGCCAGCAGTGCCCTGGTTAGGGATGGCTACACCTTC. Its translation: CASSALVRDGYTF. This chain uses TRBV12-3 or TRBV12-4 with TRBJ1-2, with D unresolved. V shed 5 bases and J shed 6 bases, with 13 bases lying between them. This CDR3 region has 13 residues.

In DNA, the CDR3 is TGCGCCAGCAGCCGGCTTGGACAGGGTCCGCCCGGGGAGCTGTTTTTT. It specifies CASSRLGQGPPGELFF. The rearrangement joins TRBV4-1 to TRBJ2-2; 8 nucleotides align to TRBD1. V gave up 4 bases and J gave up 6 bases; unmatched junction bases: 10. This CDR3 spans 16 amino acids. CDR1 MGHRA and CDR2 YSYEKL come from the germline V gene.

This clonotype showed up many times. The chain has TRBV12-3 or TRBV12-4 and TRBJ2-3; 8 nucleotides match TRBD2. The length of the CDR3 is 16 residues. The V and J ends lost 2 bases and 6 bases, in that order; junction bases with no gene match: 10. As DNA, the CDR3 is TGTGCCAGCAGTTTAAGTACCGGGAGGGGTGGGGATACGCAGTATTTT. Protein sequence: CASSLSTGRGGDTQYF.

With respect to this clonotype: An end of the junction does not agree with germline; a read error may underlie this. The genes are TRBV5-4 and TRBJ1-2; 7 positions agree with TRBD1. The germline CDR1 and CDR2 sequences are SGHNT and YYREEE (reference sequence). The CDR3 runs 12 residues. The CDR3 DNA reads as TGTGCCAGCAGCTGGGGGACAGAGGAACTCGCCTTC. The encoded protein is CASSWGTEELAF.

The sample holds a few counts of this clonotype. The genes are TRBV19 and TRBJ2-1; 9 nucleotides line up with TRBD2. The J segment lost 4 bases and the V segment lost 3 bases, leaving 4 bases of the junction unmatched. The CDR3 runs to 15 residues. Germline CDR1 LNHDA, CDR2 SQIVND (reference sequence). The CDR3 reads CASSMKAGGYNEQFF. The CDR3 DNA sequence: TGTGCCAGTAGTATGAAAGCGGGGGGTTACAATGAGCAGTTCTTC. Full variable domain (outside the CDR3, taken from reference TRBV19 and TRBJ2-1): DGGITQSPKYLFRKEGQNVTLSCEQNLNHDAMYWYRQDPGQGLRLIYYSQIVNDFQKGDIAEGYSVSREKKESFPLTVTSAQKNPTAFYLCASSMKAGGYNEQFFGPGTRLTVL.